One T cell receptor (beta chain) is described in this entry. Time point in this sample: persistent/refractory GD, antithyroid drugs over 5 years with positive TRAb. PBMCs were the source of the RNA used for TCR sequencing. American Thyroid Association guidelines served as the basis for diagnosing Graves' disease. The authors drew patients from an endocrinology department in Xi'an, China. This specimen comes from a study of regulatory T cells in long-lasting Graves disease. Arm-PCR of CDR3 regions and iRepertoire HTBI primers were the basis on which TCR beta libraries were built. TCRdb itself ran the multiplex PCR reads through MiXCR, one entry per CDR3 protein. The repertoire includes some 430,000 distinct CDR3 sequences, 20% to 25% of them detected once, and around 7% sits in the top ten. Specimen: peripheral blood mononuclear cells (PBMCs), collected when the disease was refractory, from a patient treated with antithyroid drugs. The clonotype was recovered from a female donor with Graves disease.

In DNA, the CDR3 is TGCAGCGTTGAGGGTCCCGGGGACAGGGACTACGAGCAGTACTTC. Amino acids: CSVEGPGDRDYEQYF. The chain couples TRBV29-1 to TRBJ2-7, with TRBD1 identical over 9 bases. Germline CDR1 and CDR2: SQVTM and ANQGSEA. CDR3 length: 15 residues. The V gene end was trimmed by 3 bases and the J gene end by 3 bases; junction bases not matched to a gene: 9.